The 15 T cell receptor beta chains below were found in one sample sequenced in a study of tumor and adjacent non-tumor tissue in lung cancer. Three rounds of nested PCR, following a modified ARM-PCR protocol, produced the TCRbeta library. Via MiXCR, TCRdb re-called the multiplex PCR reads, giving one row per CDR3 protein. Of 80,000 or so distinct CDR3 sequences listed, more than 80% are singletons. RNA was extracted from bulk tissue without any cell sorting. This non-tumor lung sample came from over 3 cm beyond the tumor edge. Sequencing was performed on distant non-tumor lung tissue. The receptors originated from a man aged 55 to 70 with non-small cell lung cancer.

A word on this clonotype: A junction boundary mismatches the germline segment, possibly from a read error. The V call is TRBV6-6, the J call TRBJ2-7, with D possibly matching TRBD1 (6 bases). Germline V gene lookup returns CDR1 MNHNY and CDR2 SVGAGI (reference sequence). CDR3 length equals 14 residues. CDR3 in amino acids: CISSLRDTTYEQYF. CDR3 bases: TGTATCAGCAGCCTCCGGGACACGACCTACGAGCAATACTTC.

In the case of this clonotype: Its ends do not fully match the called genes, so a read error is possible. The gene calls are TRBV6-5 and TRBJ2-2; 9 bases map to TRBD1. This CDR3 has 16 residues. The V gene's germline CDR1 is MNHEY and CDR2 SVGAGI. The CDR3 DNA follows: TGTGCCAGTAGTTACTTTGGGACAGGGCAGGGCGTGGAGCTGTTTTTT. Protein product: CASSYFGTGQGVELFF.

On this clonotype itself: Germline is not matched at one junction end, which may reflect a read error. The chain recombines TRBV6-5 with TRBJ2-6; weak D call: TRBD1 (6 bases). Per germline, CDR1 MNHEY and CDR2 SVGAGI. This CDR3 contains 17 residues. CDR3 residues: CASSLGGTSSWANVLTF. The CDR3, as DNA: TGTGCCAGCAGCCTAGGGGGAACCAGCTCTTGGGCCAACGTCCTGACTTTC.

This clonotype was seen only once. The chain combines TRBV4-1 with TRBJ2-2; 12 bases fit TRBD1. Losses at the gene ends were 0 bases for V and 5 bases for J; bases not matched to a gene: 7. The CDR3 is made up of 18 amino acids. Per germline, CDR1 MGHRA and CDR2 YSYEKL. Here the CDR3 reads CASSQDTGQGAGTGELFF. The CDR3 DNA follows: TGCGCCAGCAGCCAAGATACGGGACAGGGGGCTGGAACCGGGGAGCTGTTTTTT.

This clonotype has only one observation. The chain has TRBV7-9 and TRBJ2-5; 9 nucleotides match TRBD2. V was clipped by 8 bases and J by 5 bases; unmatched bases: 9. Per germline, CDR1 SEHNR and CDR2 FQNEAQ (reference sequence). The length of the CDR3 is 14 residues. The CDR3 region has the DNA TGTGCCAGCTGCCTCAGCGGGAGGTCTGAGACCCAGTACTTC. It codes for CASCLSGRSETQYF.

Turning to this clonotype: With a much larger clone just one base away, this may be a read error. The chain combines TRBV20-1 with TRBJ2-2, with D perhaps matching TRBD1 or TRBD2 (5 bases each). CDR1 and CDR2 (germline): DFQATT, SNEGSKA (reference sequence). CDR3 length: 15 residues. The DNA for the CDR3 is TGCAATGCTAGATCGGCAGGGCGGGACACCGGGGAGCTGTTTTTT. Its protein product is CNARSAGRDTGELFF.

Comment on this clonotype: Likely a read error: the CDR3 ends without its conserved phenylalanine or tryptophan. The chain uses TRBV6-5 and TRBJ2-3; D uncertain. Germline V lookup: CDR1 MNHEY, CDR2 SVGAGI. Trimming took off 6 bases at V and 12 bases at J, with 16 bases between the two ends. The CDR3 has 12 residues. CDR3: CASSAGTDNQYI. The DNA for the CDR3 is TGTGCCAGCAGCGCAGGCACAGATAATCAGTATATT.

Details on this clonotype: A read error may be the cause here, since a much bigger clone is one base away. This chain connects TRBV4-2 to TRBJ2-7; the match to TRBD1 covers 9 bases. The CDR3 is made up of 16 amino acids. Per germline, CDR1 LGHNA and CDR2 YNFKEQ. The CDR3 is CASSRWRDRAVYEQYF. The CDR3 coding sequence is TGCGCCAGCAGCCGGTGGAGGGACAGGGCAGTTTACGAGCAGTACTTC.

By proportion, this clonotype is medium-sized (0.01 to 0.1%). The CDR3 bases are TGCAGTGCTTCCCAGGAAAAGAACACCGGGGAGCTGTTTTTT. Its translation: CSASQEKNTGELFF. V is TRBV20-1 and J is TRBJ2-2; no clear D. V shed 5 bases and J shed 1 base, with 11 bases lying between them. The CDR3 totals 14 residues. CDR1 is DFQATT and CDR2 is SNEGSKA in the germline V gene (reference sequence).

With regard to this clonotype: A read error may account for a junction end that differs from germline. The chain has TRBV11-2 and TRBJ2-5; D could derive from TRBD1 or TRBD2 (5 bases each). The CDR3 extends over 13 amino acids. Per the germline V gene, CDR1 is SGHAT and CDR2 is FQNNGV. The CDR3: CASNSRGEGTRYF. The CDR3 region has the DNA TGTGCCAGCAACTCTAGAGGGGAAGGGACCCGGTACTTC.

A note on this clonotype: At one end, the junction sequence differs from germline, possibly due to a read error. The chain employs TRBV20-1 and TRBJ1-6; 8 bases map to TRBD1. Per the germline V gene, CDR1 is DFQATT and CDR2 is SNEGSKA (reference sequence). This CDR3 comprises 16 residues. Here the CDR3 DNA reads TGTAGTGATGAGCGCCTCGGAGACAGGGGTAATTCACCCCTCCAATTT. It codes for CSDERLGDRGNSPLQF.

The CDR3 spells CSASSPIVRYEQYF. Written as DNA, the CDR3 is TGCAGTGCTAGCTCCCCTATCGTGAGGTATGAGCAGTACTTC. The rearrangement uses TRBV20-1 and TRBJ2-7; D not certain. Trimming took 3 bases from V and 7 from J, leaving 19 bases between them. The germline V gene has CDR1 DFQATT and CDR2 SNEGSKA (reference sequence). CDR3 size: 14 residues.

Points on this clonotype: Mismatch with germline at one junction end may stem from a read error. This sequence joins TRBV4-3 and TRBJ2-5; D remains unclear. This CDR3 is 13 amino acids long. From germline, CDR1 is LGHNA and CDR2 YSLEER. CDR3 DNA sequence: TGTGCCAGCAGCCAAGCCCGGTGTGAGGCCCAGTACTTC. Amino acid sequence: CASSQARCEAQYF.

Regarding this clonotype: The germline gene is not matched at one end of the junction; a read error may be the cause. The genes are TRBV20-1 and TRBJ2-5, with 16 bases aligning to TRBD2. Germline loops: CDR1 DFQATT, CDR2 SNEGSKA (reference sequence). CDR3 length: 15 residues. CDR3 in amino acids: CSARTGLAGGETQYF. The CDR3 region has the DNA TGCAGTGCCCGGACGGGACTAGCGGGAGGGGAGACACAGTACTTC.

Remarks on this clonotype: One end of the junction fails to match germline, which may point to a read error. This rearrangement joins TRBV4-3 to TRBJ2-7, with TRBD1 matching 11 bases. This CDR3 is built from 14 residues. Per the germline V gene, CDR1 is LGHNA and CDR2 is YSLEER. CDR3 coding DNA: TGCGCCAGCAGCCGACGGGACAGGGGGGACGAGGAGTACTTC. Protein sequence: CASSRRDRGDEEYF.